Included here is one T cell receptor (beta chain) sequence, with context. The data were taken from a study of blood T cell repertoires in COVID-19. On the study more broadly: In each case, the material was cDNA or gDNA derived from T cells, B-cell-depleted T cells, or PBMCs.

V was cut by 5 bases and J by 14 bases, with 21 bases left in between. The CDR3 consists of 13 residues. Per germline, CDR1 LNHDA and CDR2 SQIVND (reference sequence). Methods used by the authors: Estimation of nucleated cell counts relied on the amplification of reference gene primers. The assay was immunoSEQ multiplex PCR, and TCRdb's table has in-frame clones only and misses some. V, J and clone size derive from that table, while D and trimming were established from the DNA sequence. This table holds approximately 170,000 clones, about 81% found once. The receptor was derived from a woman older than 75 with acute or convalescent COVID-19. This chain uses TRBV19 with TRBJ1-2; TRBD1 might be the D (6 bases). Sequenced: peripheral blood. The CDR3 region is CASSPRTAPPRTF. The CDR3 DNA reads TGTGCCAGTAGTCCTAGGACAGCCCCTCCAAGAACCTTC.